The 6 T cell receptor beta chains listed next were all sequenced from one sample in a study of shared clonotypes between healthy human individuals. Using immunoSEQ multiplex PCR, the repertoire was profiled, and TCRdb retains in-frame clones only, with some absent. Of under 600,000 clones in the sample, more than 95% are singletons; the top ten hold less than 0.065%. The sample consisted of naive CD4+ T cells sorted from blood. Subset reported: CD45RA+ positively selected. The source is a woman aged 25 to 39 in good health.

The chain employs TRBV9 and TRBJ2-2; 9 nucleotides line up with TRBD2. In germline, CDR1 is SGDLS, CDR2 YYNGEE. V was clipped by 0 bases and J by 1 base; unmatched bases: 7. This CDR3 spans 18 amino acids. The CDR3 coding sequence is TGTGCCAGCAGCGTAGTCACCCGACTAGCGGTGAACACCGGGGAGCTGTTTTTT. Translation: CASSVVTRLAVNTGELFF. The complete variable domain, with remaining parts taken from reference TRBV9 and TRBJ2-2, reads DSGVTQTPKHLITATGQRVTLRCSPRSGDLSVYWYQQSLDQGLQFLIQYYNGEERAKGNILERFSAQQFPDLHSELNLSSLELGDSALYFCASSVVTRLAVNTGELFFGEGSRLTVL.

The chain recombines TRBV19 with TRBJ1-1, with D perhaps matching TRBD1 (5 bases). The CDR3 has 15 residues. Per the germline V gene, CDR1 is LNHDA and CDR2 is SQIVND (reference sequence). The ends were cut back, 1 base at V and 3 bases at J, with 12 bases in the middle. DNA for the CDR3: TGTGCCAGTAGTATAGCAAAGACAGCTTACACTGAAGCTTTCTTT. Translated: CASSIAKTAYTEAFF.

This clone was counted once. This chain connects TRBV10-1 to TRBJ1-5; tentatively, D is TRBD1 (5 bases). The CDR3 is 14 amino acids. CDR1 and CDR2 from the germline V gene are WNHNN and SYGVQD (reference sequence). The V and J ends lost 3 bases and 3 bases respectively, with 9 bases between them. For the CDR3, the DNA is TGCGCCAGCAGTGAAGCGGGGGTCAATCAGCCCCAGCATTTT. Translated, it gives CASSEAGVNQPQHF.

V and J are TRBV2 and TRBJ1-4; D not certain. CDR3 length: 16 amino acids. Germline CDR1 reads SNHLY; CDR2 reads FYNNEI. The germline V and J ends were trimmed by 5 bases and 1 base, with 14 bases remaining between them. This chain's CDR3 is CASSRPDSGTNEKLFF. The CDR3 nucleotides are TGTGCCAGCAGTCGACCCGACTCCGGAACTAATGAAAAACTGTTTTTT.

This chain joins TRBV4-1 and TRBJ1-4; 8 nucleotides line up with TRBD1. The CDR3 extends over 15 amino acids. Trimming at V came to 4 bases and at J to 4 bases, leaving 5 bases not matched to a gene. Germline V CDR1 and CDR2: MGHRA, YSYEKL. CDR3 region: CASSRPGQDNEKLFF. In nucleotides, the CDR3 is TGCGCCAGCAGCCGCCCGGGACAGGATAATGAAAAACTGTTTTTT.

This clone occurred once. The rearrangement uses TRBV28 and TRBJ2-3; unclear D gene. Germline CDR1 is MDHEN and CDR2 is SYDVKM. Trimming stripped 0 bases from V and 0 bases from J, with 10 bases between. This CDR3 region has 16 residues. CDR3 sequence reads: CASSLWSRTSTDTQYF. The CDR3 DNA sequence: TGTGCCAGCAGTTTATGGTCTAGAACTAGCACAGATACGCAGTATTTT.